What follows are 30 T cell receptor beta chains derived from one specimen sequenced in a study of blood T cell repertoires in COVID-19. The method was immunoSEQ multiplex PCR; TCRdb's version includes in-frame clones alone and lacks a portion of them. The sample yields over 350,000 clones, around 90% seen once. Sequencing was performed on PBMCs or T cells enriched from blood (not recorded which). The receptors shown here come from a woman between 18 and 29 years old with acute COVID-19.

CDR3 sequence: CASSYDRVQSPLHF. The DNA for the CDR3 is TGTGCCAGCAGCTACGACAGGGTCCAGTCACCCCTCCACTTT. The chain employs TRBV11-2 and TRBJ1-6; 7 bases are a match to TRBD1. Looked up from germline, CDR1 is SGHAT and CDR2 is FQNNGV. The V segment lost 4 bases and the J segment 10 bases; nucleotides outside the gene matches: 7. This CDR3 is 14 amino acids long.

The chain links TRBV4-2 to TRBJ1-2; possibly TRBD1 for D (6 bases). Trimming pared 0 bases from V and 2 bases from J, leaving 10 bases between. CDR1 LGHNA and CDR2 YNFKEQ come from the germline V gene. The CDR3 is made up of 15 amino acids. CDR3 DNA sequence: TGTGCCAGCAGCCAAGATGATAGGGGGAACTATGGCTACACCTTC. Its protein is CASSQDDRGNYGYTF.

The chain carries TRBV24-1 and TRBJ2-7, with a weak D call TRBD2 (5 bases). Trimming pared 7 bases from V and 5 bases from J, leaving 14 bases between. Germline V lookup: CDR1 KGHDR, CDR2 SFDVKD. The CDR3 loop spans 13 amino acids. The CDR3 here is CATSPGLADEQYF. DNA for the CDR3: TGTGCCACCAGCCCCGGGCTAGCCGACGAGCAGTACTTC.

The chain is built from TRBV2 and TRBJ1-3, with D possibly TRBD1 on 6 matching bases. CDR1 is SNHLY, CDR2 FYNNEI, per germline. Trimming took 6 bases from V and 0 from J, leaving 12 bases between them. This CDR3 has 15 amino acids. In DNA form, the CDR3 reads TGTGCCAGCAGAATCACAGGGAGCTCTGGAAACACCATATATTTT. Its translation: CASRITGSSGNTIYF.

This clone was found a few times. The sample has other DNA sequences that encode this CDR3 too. The CDR3 nucleotides are TGCGCCAGCAGTGATTTAACCGGGGAGCTGTTTTTT. Protein product: CASSDLTGELFF. The V and J genes are TRBV10-1 and TRBJ2-2; D unresolved. The V gene lost 3 bases and the J gene lost 5 bases, with 4 bases spanning the gap. CDR1 is WNHNN and CDR2 is SYGVQD in the germline V gene (reference sequence). The CDR3 runs to 12 residues.

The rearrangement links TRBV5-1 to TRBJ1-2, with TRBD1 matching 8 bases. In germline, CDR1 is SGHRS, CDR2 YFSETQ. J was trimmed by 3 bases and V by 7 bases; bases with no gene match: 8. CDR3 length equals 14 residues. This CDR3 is CASYTGGDDYGYTF. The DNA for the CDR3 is TGCGCCAGCTACACAGGGGGGGATGACTATGGCTACACCTTC.

Written as DNA, the CDR3 is TGTGCCAGCAGCACGGACAGGGGTTACGAGCAGTACTTC. Translated: CASSTDRGYEQYF. The chain employs TRBV2 and TRBJ2-7; 9 bases are a match to TRBD1. Germline CDR1 and CDR2: SNHLY and FYNNEI. V shed 6 bases, J shed 4 bases, and the junction held 4 bases outside the gene matches. CDR3 length: 13 residues. The entire variable domain, with the rest obtained from reference TRBV2 and TRBJ2-7, is as follows: EPEVTQTPSHQVTQMGQEVILRCVPISNHLYFYWYRQILGQKVEFLVSFYNNEISEKSEIFDDQFSVERPDGSNFTLKIRSTKLEDSAMYFCASSTDRGYEQYFGPGTRLTVT.

DNA for the CDR3: TGTGCCAGCAGCCGCCCGTATGAGTTTGGCTACACCTTC. It translates to CASSRPYEFGYTF. The genes are TRBV28 and TRBJ1-2, with unresolved D. CDR1 MDHEN and CDR2 SYDVKM come from the germline V gene. The V and J ends lost 6 bases and 7 bases respectively, with 15 bases between them. This CDR3 comprises 13 residues.

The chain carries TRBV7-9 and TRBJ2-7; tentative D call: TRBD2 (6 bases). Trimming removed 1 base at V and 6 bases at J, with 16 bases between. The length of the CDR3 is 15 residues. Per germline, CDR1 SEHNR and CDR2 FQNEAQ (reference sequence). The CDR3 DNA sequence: TGTGCCAGCAGCTTAGGGGGGGAATATACGATCGAGCAGTACTTC. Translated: CASSLGGEYTIEQYF.

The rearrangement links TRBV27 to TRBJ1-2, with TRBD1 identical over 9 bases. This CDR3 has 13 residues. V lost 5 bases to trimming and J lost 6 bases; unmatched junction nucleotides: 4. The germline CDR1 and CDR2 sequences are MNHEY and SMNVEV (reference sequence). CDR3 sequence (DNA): TGTGCCAGCAGTCGGGACAGGGATAATGGCTACACCTTC. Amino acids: CASSRDRDNGYTF.

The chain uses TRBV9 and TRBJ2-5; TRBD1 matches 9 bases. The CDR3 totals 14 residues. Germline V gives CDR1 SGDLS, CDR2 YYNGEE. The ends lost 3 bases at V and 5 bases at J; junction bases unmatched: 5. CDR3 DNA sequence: TGTGCCAGCAGCGCTGGGGACAGGGTGGAGACCCAGTACTTC. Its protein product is CASSAGDRVETQYF.

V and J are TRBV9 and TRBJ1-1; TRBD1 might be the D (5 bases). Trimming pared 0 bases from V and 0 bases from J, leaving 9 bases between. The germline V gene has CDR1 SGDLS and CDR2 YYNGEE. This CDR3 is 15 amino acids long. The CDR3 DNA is TGTGCCAGCAGCGTAGGGGGGGTTATGAACACTGAAGCTTTCTTT. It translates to CASSVGGVMNTEAFF.

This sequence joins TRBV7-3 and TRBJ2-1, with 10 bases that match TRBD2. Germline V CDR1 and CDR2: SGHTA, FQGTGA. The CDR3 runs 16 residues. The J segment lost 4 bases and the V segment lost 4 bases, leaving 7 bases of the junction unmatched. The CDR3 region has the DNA TGTGCCAGCAGCTCAAAGCTAGCGGGGGTGTACAATGAGCAGTTCTTC. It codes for CASSSKLAGVYNEQFF.

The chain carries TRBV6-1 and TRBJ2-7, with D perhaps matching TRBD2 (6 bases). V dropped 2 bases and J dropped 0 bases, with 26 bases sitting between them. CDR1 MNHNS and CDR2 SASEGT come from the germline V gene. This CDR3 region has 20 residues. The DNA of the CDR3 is TGTGCCAGCAGTGAATGGCCCCTCCTCTTATCAGCGGGTAACTCCTACGAGCAGTACTTC. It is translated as CASSEWPLLLSAGNSYEQYF.

CDR3 sequence (DNA): TGCAGCATCGGATTAGCGGGAGGTACAGATACGCAGTATTTT. Translation: CSIGLAGGTDTQYF. V and J are TRBV29-1 and TRBJ2-3; 10 positions agree with TRBD2. This CDR3 has 14 residues. Per the germline V gene, CDR1 is SQVTM and CDR2 is ANQGSEA. V lost 8 bases to trimming and J lost 3 bases; unmatched junction nucleotides: 8.

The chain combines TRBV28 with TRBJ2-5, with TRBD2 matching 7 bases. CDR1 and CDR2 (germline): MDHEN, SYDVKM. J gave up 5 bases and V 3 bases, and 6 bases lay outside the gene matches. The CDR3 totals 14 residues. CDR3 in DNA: TGTGCCAGCAGTTTCACGGGGGGTTTGGAGACCCAGTACTTC. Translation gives CASSFTGGLETQYF.

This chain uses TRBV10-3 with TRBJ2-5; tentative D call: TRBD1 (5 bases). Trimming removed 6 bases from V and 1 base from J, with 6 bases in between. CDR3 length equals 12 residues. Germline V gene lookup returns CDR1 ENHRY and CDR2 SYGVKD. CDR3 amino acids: CAIRDIQETQYF. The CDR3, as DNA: TGTGCCATCAGGGACATCCAAGAGACCCAGTACTTC.

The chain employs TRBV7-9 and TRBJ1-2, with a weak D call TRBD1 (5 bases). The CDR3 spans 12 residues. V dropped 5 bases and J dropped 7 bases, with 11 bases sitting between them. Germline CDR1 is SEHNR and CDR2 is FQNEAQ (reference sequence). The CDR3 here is CASSLVDSGYTF. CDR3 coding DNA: TGTGCCAGCAGCCTAGTTGACAGTGGCTACACCTTC.

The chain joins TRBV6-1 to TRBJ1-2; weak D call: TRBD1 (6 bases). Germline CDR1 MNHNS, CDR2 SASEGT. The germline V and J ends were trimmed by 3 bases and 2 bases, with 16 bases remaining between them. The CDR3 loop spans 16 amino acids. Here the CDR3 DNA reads TGTGCCAGCAGTGACACTCTGGGGGGGCCCAACTATGGCTACACCTTC. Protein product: CASSDTLGGPNYGYTF.

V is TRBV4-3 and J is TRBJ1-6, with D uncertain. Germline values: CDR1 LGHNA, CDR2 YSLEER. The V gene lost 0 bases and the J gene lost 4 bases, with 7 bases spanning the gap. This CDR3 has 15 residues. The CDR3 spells CASSQDSHYNSPLHF. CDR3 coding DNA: TGCGCCAGCAGCCAAGATTCACATTATAATTCACCCCTCCACTTT.

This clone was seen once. The CDR3, as DNA: TGTGCCAGCAGCTTGGAGGACAGGGCCTACAATGAGCAGTTCTTC. This sequence encodes CASSLEDRAYNEQFF. The genes are TRBV5-4 and TRBJ2-1; the match to TRBD1 covers 8 bases. The CDR3 loop spans 15 amino acids. The V gene's germline CDR1 is SGHNT and CDR2 YYREEE (reference sequence). V shed 0 bases, J shed 2 bases, and the junction held 1 base outside the gene matches.

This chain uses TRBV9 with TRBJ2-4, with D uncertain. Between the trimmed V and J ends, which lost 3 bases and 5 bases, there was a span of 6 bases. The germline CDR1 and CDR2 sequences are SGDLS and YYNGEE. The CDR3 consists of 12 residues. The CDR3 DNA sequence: TGTGCCAGCAGCGACAGAGAAAACATTCAGTACTTC. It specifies CASSDRENIQYF.

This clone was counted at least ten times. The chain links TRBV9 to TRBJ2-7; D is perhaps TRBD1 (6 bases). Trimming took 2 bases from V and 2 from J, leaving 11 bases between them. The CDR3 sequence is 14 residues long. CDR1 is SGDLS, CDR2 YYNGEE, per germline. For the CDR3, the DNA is TGTGCCAGCAGCGTGGGGGCCGCAACCTACGAGCAGTACTTC. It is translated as CASSVGAATYEQYF.

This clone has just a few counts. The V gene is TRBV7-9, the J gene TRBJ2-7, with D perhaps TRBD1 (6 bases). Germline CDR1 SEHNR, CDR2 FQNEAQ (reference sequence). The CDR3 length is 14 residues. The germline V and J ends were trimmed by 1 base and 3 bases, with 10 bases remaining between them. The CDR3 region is CASSLEGVGYEQYF. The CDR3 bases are TGTGCCAGCAGCTTAGAGGGGGTGGGCTACGAGCAGTACTTC.

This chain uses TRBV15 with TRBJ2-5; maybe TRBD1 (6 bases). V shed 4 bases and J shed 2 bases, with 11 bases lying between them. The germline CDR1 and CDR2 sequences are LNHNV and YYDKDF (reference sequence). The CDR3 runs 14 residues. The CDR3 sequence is CATSTGQTQETQYF. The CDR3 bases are TGTGCCACCAGCACAGGACAGACTCAAGAGACCCAGTACTTC.

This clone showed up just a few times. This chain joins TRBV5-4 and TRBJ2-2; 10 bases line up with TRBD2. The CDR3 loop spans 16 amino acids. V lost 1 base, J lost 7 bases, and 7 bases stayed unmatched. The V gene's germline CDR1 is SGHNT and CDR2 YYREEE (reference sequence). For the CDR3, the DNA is TGTGCCAGCAGCTTGTGGTCAGCGGGGGGGGGCGGGGAGCTGTTTTTT. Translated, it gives CASSLWSAGGGGELFF.

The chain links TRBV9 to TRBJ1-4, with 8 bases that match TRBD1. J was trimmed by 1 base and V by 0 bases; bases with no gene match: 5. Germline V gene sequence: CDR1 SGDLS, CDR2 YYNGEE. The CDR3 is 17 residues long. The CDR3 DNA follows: TGTGCCAGCAGCGTAGGCCAGGGGGCGGGAACTAATGAAAAACTGTTTTTT. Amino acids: CASSVGQGAGTNEKLFF. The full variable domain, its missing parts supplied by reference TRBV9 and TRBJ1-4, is DSGVTQTPKHLITATGQRVTLRCSPRSGDLSVYWYQQSLDQGLQFLIQYYNGEERAKGNILERFSAQQFPDLHSELNLSSLELGDSALYFCASSVGQGAGTNEKLFFGSGTQLSVL.

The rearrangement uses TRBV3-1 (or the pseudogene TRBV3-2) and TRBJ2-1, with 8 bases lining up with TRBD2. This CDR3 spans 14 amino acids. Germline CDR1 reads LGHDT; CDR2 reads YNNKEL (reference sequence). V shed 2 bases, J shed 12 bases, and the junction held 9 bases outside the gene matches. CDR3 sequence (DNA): TGTGCCAGCAGCCAAATGACTAGCGTCTGGGGGCAGTTCTTC. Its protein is CASSQMTSVWGQFF.

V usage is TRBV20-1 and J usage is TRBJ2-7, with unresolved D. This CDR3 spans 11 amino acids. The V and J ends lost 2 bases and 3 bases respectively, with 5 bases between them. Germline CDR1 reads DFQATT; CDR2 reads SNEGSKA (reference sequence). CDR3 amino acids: CSARRVYEQYF. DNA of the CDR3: TGCAGTGCTAGACGAGTCTACGAGCAGTACTTC.

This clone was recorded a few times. This CDR3 is CASSPLGGRQETQYF. For the CDR3, the DNA is TGTGCCAGCAGCCCCCTGGGGGGGCGTCAAGAGACCCAGTACTTC. V is TRBV5-6 and J is TRBJ2-5, with D perhaps matching TRBD2 (7 bases). The germline CDR1 and CDR2 sequences are SGHDT and YYEEEE. The CDR3 is 15 residues long. The V end was cut by 4 bases, the J end by 2 bases, with 15 bases between.